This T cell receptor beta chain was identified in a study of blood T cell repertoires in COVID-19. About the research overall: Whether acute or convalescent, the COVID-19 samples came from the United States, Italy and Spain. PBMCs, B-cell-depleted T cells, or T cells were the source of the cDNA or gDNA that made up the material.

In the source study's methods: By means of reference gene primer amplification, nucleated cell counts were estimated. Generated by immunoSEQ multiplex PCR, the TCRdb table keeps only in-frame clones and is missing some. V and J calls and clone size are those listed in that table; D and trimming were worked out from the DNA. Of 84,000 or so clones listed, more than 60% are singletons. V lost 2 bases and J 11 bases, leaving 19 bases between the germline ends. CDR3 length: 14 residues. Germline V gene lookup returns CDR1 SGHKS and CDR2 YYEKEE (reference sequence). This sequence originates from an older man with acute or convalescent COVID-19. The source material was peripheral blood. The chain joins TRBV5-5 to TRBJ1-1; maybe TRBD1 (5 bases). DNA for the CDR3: TGTGCCAGCAGCTTTGGAACTCTCAGGGAACAGGCTTTCTTT. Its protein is CASSFGTLREQAFF.